This TCR beta chain appears in the sequencing data of a study of cytomegalovirus exposure and HLA in healthy donors. Whole-study results and caveats: In vitro work confirmed that three CMV-associated chains recognize CMV antigens.

The germline V gene has CDR1 MNHEY and CDR2 SVGAGI. V was shortened by 8 bases and J by 7 bases, with 15 bases between the two germline ends. CDR3 length: 13 amino acids. Concerning this clone itself: Its antigen is undetermined.

In the PCR, 60 Vbeta and 13 Jbeta primers were used. Measured with immunoSEQ multiplex PCR; TCRdb has only the in-frame clones, and not every one. The sample gives just over 80,000 clones, around 79% of which show up once; 5.5% to 6% is in the top ten. The chain combines TRBV6-5 with TRBJ1-5, with TRBD1 as a possible D gene (5 bases). This receptor was identified in a young man in good health and CMV-seropositive. The specimen was PBMCs. The CDR3 reads CASGRARGQPQHF. Written as DNA, the CDR3 is TGTGCCAGCGGCAGGGCCAGAGGCCAGCCCCAGCATTTT.